This T cell receptor (beta chain) was identified during a study of blood T cell repertoires in COVID-19. Study at large: Acute and convalescent COVID-19 samples came from the United States, Italy and Spain. Nucleic acid was either cDNA or gDNA, and it came from T cells, B-cell-depleted T cells, or PBMCs.

Germline V gives CDR1 MNHEY, CDR2 SVGEGT. CDR3 length: 17 amino acids. V shed 6 bases and J 0 bases; nucleotides not matched to a gene: 10. In the original analysis: Amplification of reference gene primers provided the estimated nucleated cell counts. Here immunoSEQ multiplex PCR was the method, and the copy in TCRdb shows in-frame clones only, minus some. The DNA was the basis for D and trimming; V, J and clone size are from that table. The sample holds 15,000 to 16,000 clones, roughly 88% seen once. Sequencing used peripheral blood. The sequence derives from a man aged 65 to 85 in a cohort sampled during active COVID-19. The rearrangement uses TRBV6-2 or TRBV6-3 and TRBJ1-3; the match to TRBD1 covers 8 bases. Written as DNA, the CDR3 is TGTGCCAGCAGCCCTAGAGGACAGGGCGGCTCTGGAAACACCATATATTTT. Its translation: CASSPRGQGGSGNTIYF.